The 19 T cell receptor beta chains listed next were all sequenced from one sample in a study of Graves' ophthalmopathy and Graves' hyperthyroidism. Investigators amplified TCR beta CDR3 regions from RNA transcripts. First-round RT-PCR with HTBI primers preceded a second-round multiplex PCR. TCRdb passed the multiplex PCR reads through MiXCR, listing each CDR3 protein once. Among approximately 150,000 distinct CDR3 sequences listed, roughly 36% were seen once. Sequencing was performed on peripheral blood. The receptors shown here come from a man aged 25-45 years with Graves' ophthalmopathy.

Ten or more counts support this clonotype. The chain uses TRBV7-2 and TRBJ1-6; D not certain. Germline lookup yields CDR1 SGHTA and CDR2 FQGNSA. The CDR3 spans 14 residues. Trimming removed 3 bases from V and 9 bases from J, with 12 bases in between. Here the CDR3 reads CASSLTAVGSPLHF. The CDR3 nucleotides are TGTGCCAGCAGCTTGACCGCCGTTGGTTCACCCCTCCACTTT.

The chain combines TRBV30 with TRBJ2-5; weak D call: TRBD2 (6 bases). Trimming shortened V by 4 bases and J by 5 bases, and 11 bases separated the two germline ends. The CDR3 runs 12 residues. Germline V gene data show CDR1 as GTSNPN and CDR2 as SVGIG (reference sequence). Written as DNA, the CDR3 is TGTGCCTGGACCCCCGGAGGGGAGACCCAGTACTTC. This gives the protein CAWTPGGETQYF.

This clonotype has a count of ten or more. The chain couples TRBV7-3 to TRBJ2-7; 10 bases are shared with TRBD2. This CDR3 has 15 amino acids. Germline CDR1 is SGHTA and CDR2 is FQGTGA. V lost 5 bases and J lost 0; bases outside the gene matches: 4. Here the CDR3 reads CASSLGLAASYEQYF. The CDR3 DNA reads as TGTGCCAGCAGCCTCGGACTAGCGGCCTCCTACGAGCAGTACTTC.

This rearrangement joins TRBV7-8 to TRBJ1-6; unclear D gene. CDR3 size: 14 residues. Germline V gene lookup returns CDR1 SGHVS and CDR2 FQNEAQ. V lost 3 bases, J lost 7 bases, and 10 bases lay in between. DNA of the CDR3: TGTGCCAGCAGCTTCGACTGGGCGAATTCACCCCTCCACTTT. Encoded protein: CASSFDWANSPLHF.

The gene calls are TRBV15 and TRBJ2-5; D gene uncertain. CDR1 is LNHNV and CDR2 is YYDKDF in the germline V gene (reference sequence). The CDR3 runs to 15 residues. The germline V and J ends were trimmed by 0 bases and 3 bases, with 11 bases remaining between them. CDR3 sequence reads: CATSRDPRIEETQYF. In nucleotides, the CDR3 is TGTGCCACCAGCAGAGATCCCAGAATTGAAGAGACCCAGTACTTC.

The chain has TRBV6-1 and TRBJ2-5, with 7 bases identical to TRBD2. This CDR3 region has 15 residues. Germline V gene data show CDR1 as MNHNS and CDR2 as SASEGT. V gave up 8 bases and J gave up 3 bases; unmatched junction bases: 12. CDR3 nucleotides: TGTGCCAGCGGGACCTGGGGAGGGAGTGAAGAGACCCAGTACTTC. Translating gives CASGTWGGSEETQYF.

At least ten counts were recorded for this clonotype. The genes are TRBV28 and TRBJ1-3; TRBD1 might be the D (5 bases). Germline CDR1 MDHEN, CDR2 SYDVKM. The CDR3 is 15 residues long. Trimming pared 6 bases from V and 4 bases from J, leaving 16 bases between. The CDR3 nucleotides read TGTGCCAGCAGCTCGACTCGGGACGCGGGAAACACCATATATTTT. Its protein is CASSSTRDAGNTIYF.

In this sample, this clonotype turned up many times. This chain uses TRBV12-3 or TRBV12-4 with TRBJ2-7; no firm D call. The CDR3 runs 12 residues. Trimming took off 5 bases at V and 2 bases at J, with 7 bases between the two ends. This CDR3 is CASSRRPYEQYF. As DNA, the CDR3 is TGTGCCAGCAGTCGAAGGCCCTACGAGCAGTACTTC.

This clonotype was counted at least ten times. This chain links TRBV2 with TRBJ2-5; 12 bases fit TRBD2. Germline V lookup: CDR1 SNHLY, CDR2 FYNNEI. This CDR3 region has 16 residues. V trimming: 6 bases; J trimming: 3 bases; junction bases outside the gene matches: 8. The DNA of the CDR3 is TGTGCCAGCAGGCGGACTAGCGGGGTATCCGAAGAGACCCAGTACTTC. Protein product: CASRRTSGVSEETQYF. The whole variable domain, filled in from reference TRBV2 and TRBJ2-5, reads EPEVTQTPSHQVTQMGQEVILRCVPISNHLYFYWYRQILGQKVEFLVSFYNNEISEKSEIFDDQFSVERPDGSNFTLKIRSTKLEDSAMYFCASRRTSGVSEETQYFGPGTRLLVL.

The chain joins TRBV7-2 to TRBJ2-7; unclear D gene. The CDR3 runs 12 residues. CDR1 SGHTA and CDR2 FQGNSA come from the germline V gene. V lost 0 bases and J lost 6, with 6 bases in between. The CDR3 is CASSLADREQYF. CDR3 coding DNA: TGTGCCAGCAGCTTAGCAGACCGCGAGCAGTACTTC.

This clonotype has ten or more counts. The rearrangement uses TRBV12-5 and TRBJ2-7, with a weak D call TRBD2 (5 bases). The CDR3 is made up of 14 amino acids. The germline V gene has CDR1 LGHNT and CDR2 FRNRAP. V was trimmed by 1 base and J by 2 bases, leaving 9 bases between them. The CDR3 DNA reads TGTGCTAGTGGTTTGGCGGGGAATACCTACGAGCAGTACTTC. Its translation: CASGLAGNTYEQYF.

The chain combines TRBV28 with TRBJ2-5; 8 nucleotides align to TRBD2. Germline loops: CDR1 MDHEN, CDR2 SYDVKM. J lost 1 base, V lost 5 bases, and 12 bases had no gene match. CDR3 size: 17 residues. The CDR3 loop reads CASSPLMAGGGQETQYF. The CDR3 nucleotides read TGTGCCAGCAGTCCTCTGATGGCGGGAGGTGGCCAAGAGACCCAGTACTTC.

This clonotype was picked up many times. V and J are TRBV28 and TRBJ2-5, with a possible D match to TRBD1 (5 bases). Germline V gene lookup returns CDR1 MDHEN and CDR2 SYDVKM. The CDR3 has 14 amino acids. V lost 2 bases to trimming and J lost 0 bases, with 7 bases between them. The CDR3 DNA reads as TGTGCCAGCAGTTTAACACAGGACCAAGAGACCCAGTACTTC. This codes for CASSLTQDQETQYF.

The chain links TRBV19 to TRBJ2-6, with unresolved D. Trimming stripped 3 bases from V and 1 base from J, with 4 bases between. This CDR3 contains 14 residues. Per germline, CDR1 LNHDA and CDR2 SQIVND (reference sequence). The chain's CDR3 is CASSMYSGANVLTF. The DNA of the CDR3 is TGTGCCAGTAGTATGTATTCTGGGGCCAACGTCCTGACTTTC.

In its sample, this clonotype was seen many times. The chain joins TRBV11-3 to TRBJ1-2, with D tentatively TRBD1 (6 bases). Trimming stripped 2 bases from V and 6 bases from J, with 16 bases between. Germline CDR1 reads SGHNT; CDR2 reads YENEEA. The CDR3 has 15 residues. The CDR3 nucleotides are TGTGCCAGCAGCTTACCCCCTTCCGACAGGAATGGCTACACCTTC. Translation gives CASSLPPSDRNGYTF.

This clonotype was found many times. V gene TRBV6-2 or TRBV6-3 combines with J gene TRBJ2-2; D ambiguous. The V gene lost 6 bases and the J gene lost 4 bases, with 9 bases spanning the gap. Germline CDR1 MNHEY, CDR2 SVGEGT. The CDR3 spans 13 residues. DNA of the CDR3: TGTGCCAGCAGACATTTCCCCACCGGGGAGCTGTTTTTT. Its protein product is CASRHFPTGELFF.

The rearrangement links TRBV7-2 to TRBJ1-1, with D perhaps matching TRBD1 (6 bases). CDR1 and CDR2 (germline): SGHTA, FQGNSA. This CDR3 region has 14 residues. V lost 5 bases and J 2 bases, leaving 12 bases between the germline ends. The CDR3 nucleotides are TGTGCCAGCAGCCGGTCGACAGGAAACACTGAAGCTTTCTTT. This codes for CASSRSTGNTEAFF.

The V and J genes are TRBV12-3 or TRBV12-4 and TRBJ2-7; tentatively, D is TRBD1 or TRBD2 (6 bases each). Trimming stripped 9 bases from V and 2 bases from J, with 14 bases between. The CDR3 is made up of 13 amino acids. CDR3 amino acids: CASSTGGTYEQYF. The CDR3, as DNA: TGTGCCAGTAGCACCGGGGGCACCTACGAGCAGTACTTC.

This clonotype was detected many times. The rearrangement links TRBV7-2 to TRBJ1-1; a weak D match, TRBD1 (5 bases). Looked up from germline, CDR1 is SGHTA and CDR2 is FQGNSA. Trimming took 4 bases from V and 6 from J, leaving 18 bases between them. The CDR3 sequence is 15 residues long. CDR3 sequence reads: CASSSSTAWGAEAFF. The CDR3 DNA follows: TGTGCCAGCAGCTCCTCGACAGCCTGGGGCGCTGAAGCTTTCTTT.